This T cell receptor (beta chain) was profiled in a study of shared clonotypes between healthy human individuals. Concerning this clone itself: Its antigen is not known.

Naive CD8 cells comprised CD45RO-negative, CCR7-positively selected cells, excluding terminally differentiated effector memory CD45RA+ cells. Germline V CDR1 and CDR2: MDHEN, SYDVKM. Trimming shortened V by 4 bases and J by 4 bases, and 17 bases separated the two germline ends. There are 16 residues in the CDR3. Deep-level assay runs were performed. The protocol was immunoSEQ multiplex PCR, while the TCRdb copy is restricted to in-frame clones and leaves out a portion. The sample contains about 2 million clones, about 95% of which appear only once. Study-level results: Though the depth was large, rarefaction showed that sorted-subset sequencing was incomplete.

Input material: naive CD8+ T cells sorted from blood. The chain carries TRBV28 and TRBJ2-1; D is unclear. The source of this sequence is a man younger than 35 in good health. This CDR3 reads CASSSNEAIEYNEQFF. As DNA, the CDR3 is TGTGCCAGCAGTTCGAACGAAGCTATCGAGTACAATGAGCAGTTCTTC.